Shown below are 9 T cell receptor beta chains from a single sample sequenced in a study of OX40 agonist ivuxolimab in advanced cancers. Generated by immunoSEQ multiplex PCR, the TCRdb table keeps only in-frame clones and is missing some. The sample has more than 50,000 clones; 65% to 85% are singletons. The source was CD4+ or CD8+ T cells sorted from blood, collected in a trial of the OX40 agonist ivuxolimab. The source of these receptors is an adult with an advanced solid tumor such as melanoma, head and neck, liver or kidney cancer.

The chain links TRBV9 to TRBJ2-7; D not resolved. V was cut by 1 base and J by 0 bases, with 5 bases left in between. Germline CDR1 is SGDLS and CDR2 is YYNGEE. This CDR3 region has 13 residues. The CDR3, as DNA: TGTGCCAGCAGCGTATGGGTCTCCTACGAGCAGTACTTC. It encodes CASSVWVSYEQYF.

The CDR3 loop is CASSLEGGSYSGNTIYF. The CDR3 bases are TGCGCCAGCAGCTTGGAGGGGGGGTCCTACTCTGGAAACACCATATATTTT. The genes are TRBV5-1 and TRBJ1-3, with D tentatively TRBD1 (6 bases). V shed 0 bases and J shed 0 bases, with 13 bases lying between them. CDR1 SGHRS and CDR2 YFSETQ come from the germline V gene. The CDR3 runs to 17 residues.

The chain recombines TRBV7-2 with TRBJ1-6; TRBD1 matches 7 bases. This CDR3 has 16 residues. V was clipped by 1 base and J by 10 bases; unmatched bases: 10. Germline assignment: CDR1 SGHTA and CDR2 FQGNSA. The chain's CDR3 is CASSLEDRPGISPLHF. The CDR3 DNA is TGTGCCAGCAGCTTAGAGGACAGGCCAGGGATATCACCCCTCCACTTT.

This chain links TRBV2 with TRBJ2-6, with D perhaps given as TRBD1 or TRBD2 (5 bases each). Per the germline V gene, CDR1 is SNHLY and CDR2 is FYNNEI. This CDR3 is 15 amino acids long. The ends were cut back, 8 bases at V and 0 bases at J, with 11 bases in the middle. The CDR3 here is CASGGRPSGANVLTF. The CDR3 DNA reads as TGTGCCAGCGGGGGACGTCCCTCTGGGGCCAACGTCCTGACTTTC.

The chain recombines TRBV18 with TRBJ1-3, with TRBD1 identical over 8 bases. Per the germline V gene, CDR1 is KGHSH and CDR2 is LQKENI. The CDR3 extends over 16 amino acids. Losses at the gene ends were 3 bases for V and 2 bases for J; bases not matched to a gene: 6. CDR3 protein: CASSPKTGAAGNTIYF. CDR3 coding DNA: TGTGCCAGCTCACCTAAGACAGGGGCCGCTGGAAACACCATATATTTT.

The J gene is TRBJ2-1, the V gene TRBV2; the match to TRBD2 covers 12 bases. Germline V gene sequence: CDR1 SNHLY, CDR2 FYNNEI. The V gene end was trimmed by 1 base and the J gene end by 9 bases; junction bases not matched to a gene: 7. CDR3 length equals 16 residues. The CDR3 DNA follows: TGTGCCAGCAGTGAAGAGGGGACTAGCGGGTTAGGTGAGCAGTTCTTC. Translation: CASSEEGTSGLGEQFF.

CDR3 loop: CASSFEATGNEKLFF. In DNA, the CDR3 is TGTGCCAGCAGCTTCGAAGCTACAGGGAATGAAAAACTGTTTTTT. This chain links TRBV5-8 with TRBJ1-4; D possibly corresponds to TRBD1 (6 bases). This CDR3 spans 15 amino acids. CDR1 SGHTS and CDR2 YDEGEE come from the germline V gene. Deletions cut 2 bases from V and 5 bases from J, with 13 bases between.

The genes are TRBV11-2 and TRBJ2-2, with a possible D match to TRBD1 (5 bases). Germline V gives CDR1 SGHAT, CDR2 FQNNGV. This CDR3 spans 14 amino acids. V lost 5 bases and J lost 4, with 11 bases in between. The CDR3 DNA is TGTGCCAGCAGCCCCGACAGCGCCACCGGGGAGCTGTTTTTT. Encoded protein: CASSPDSATGELFF.

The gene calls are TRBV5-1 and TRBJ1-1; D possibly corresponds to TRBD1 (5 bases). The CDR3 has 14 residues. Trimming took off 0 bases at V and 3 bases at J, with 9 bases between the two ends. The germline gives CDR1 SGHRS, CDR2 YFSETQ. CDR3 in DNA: TGCGCCAGCAGCTTGGATGGGGGGGACACTGAAGCTTTCTTT. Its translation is CASSLDGGDTEAFF.